This TCR beta chain is from a study of T cells in Graves' hyperthyroidism and ophthalmopathy. Reasons for excluding patients were uncontrolled infection, other autoimmune disease, pregnancy or lactation. Fresh 10 ml peripheral blood yielded PBMCs. Study results and caveats: Appearing also in blood were most of the thyroid clonotypes expanded above 0.001.

The V gene's germline CDR1 is SNHLY and CDR2 FYNNEI. The CDR3 spans 14 residues. The trim removed 3 bases at V and 6 bases at J, leaving 5 bases unmatched. Researchers took RNA transcripts and amplified the TCR beta CDR3 regions from them. The HTBI primer set was used in a first-round RT-PCR of the TCR CDR3. MiXCR, applied by TCRdb to the multiplex PCR reads, yields one record per CDR3 protein. The data contain 500,000 to 800,000 distinct CDR3 sequences, about 14% of them singletons. This clonotype occurred many times. The antigen remains undetermined. The TCR was taken from a woman between 45 and 60 years old with Graves' ophthalmopathy. The J gene is TRBJ1-5, the V gene TRBV2, with TRBD1 identical over 7 bases. Sequencing was performed on blood. The CDR3 DNA sequence: TGTGCCAGCAGTGACAGGGGGGGTAGTCAGCCCCAGCATTTT. Its translation is CASSDRGGSQPQHF.